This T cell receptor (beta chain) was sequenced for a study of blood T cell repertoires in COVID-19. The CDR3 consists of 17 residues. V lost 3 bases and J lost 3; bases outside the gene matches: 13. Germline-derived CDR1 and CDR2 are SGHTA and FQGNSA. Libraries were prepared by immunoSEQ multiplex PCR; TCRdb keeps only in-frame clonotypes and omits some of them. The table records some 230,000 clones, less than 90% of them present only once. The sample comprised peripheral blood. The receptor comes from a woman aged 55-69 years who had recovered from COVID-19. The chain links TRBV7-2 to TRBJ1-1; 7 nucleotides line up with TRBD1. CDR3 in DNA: TGTGCCAGCAGCTTTAGTCGCTTTGGCAGGGGGGACACTGAAGCTTTCTTT. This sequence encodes CASSFSRFGRGDTEAFF.